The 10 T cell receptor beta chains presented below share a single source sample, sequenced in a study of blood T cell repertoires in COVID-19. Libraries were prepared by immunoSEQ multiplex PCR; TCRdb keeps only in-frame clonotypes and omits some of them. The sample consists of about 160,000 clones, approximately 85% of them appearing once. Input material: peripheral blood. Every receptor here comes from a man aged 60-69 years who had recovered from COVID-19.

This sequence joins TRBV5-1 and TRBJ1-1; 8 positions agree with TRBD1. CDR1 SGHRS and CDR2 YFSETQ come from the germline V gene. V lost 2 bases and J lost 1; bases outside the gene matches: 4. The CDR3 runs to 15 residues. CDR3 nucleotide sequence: TGCGCCAGCAGCTTAAACCAGGGGGCGAACACTGAAGCTTTCTTT. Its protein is CASSLNQGANTEAFF.

CDR3: CATLTGTGASEAFF. CDR3 bases: TGTGCCACCCTTACCGGGACAGGGGCTTCTGAAGCTTTCTTT. The chain combines TRBV10-3 with TRBJ1-1, with 10 positions matching TRBD1. Germline-derived CDR1 and CDR2 are ENHRY and SYGVKD. The CDR3 is made up of 14 amino acids. V shed 10 bases and J 6 bases; nucleotides not matched to a gene: 11.

CDR3 DNA: TGTGCCAGCAGCTTTTCTGGACAGGTAACTTACAATGAGCAGTTCTTC. It translates to CASSFSGQVTYNEQFF. The chain has TRBV7-9 and TRBJ2-1, with TRBD1 matching over 7 bases. This CDR3 has 16 amino acids. CDR1 SEHNR and CDR2 FQNEAQ come from the germline V gene (reference sequence). V lost 3 bases to trimming and J lost 4 bases; unmatched junction nucleotides: 9.

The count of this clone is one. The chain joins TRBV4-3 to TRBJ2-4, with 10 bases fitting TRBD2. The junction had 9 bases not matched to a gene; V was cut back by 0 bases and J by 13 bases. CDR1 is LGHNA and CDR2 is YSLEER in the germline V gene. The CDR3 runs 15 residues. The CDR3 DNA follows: TGCGCCAGCAGCCAAGATAAAGCGGGGGGGTCCGCCCAGTACTTC. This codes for CASSQDKAGGSAQYF.

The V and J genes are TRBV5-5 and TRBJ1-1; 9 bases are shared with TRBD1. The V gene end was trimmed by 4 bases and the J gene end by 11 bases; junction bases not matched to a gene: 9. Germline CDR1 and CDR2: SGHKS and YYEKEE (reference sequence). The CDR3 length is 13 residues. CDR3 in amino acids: CASSGRTGEDAFF. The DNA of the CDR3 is TGTGCCAGCAGCGGGCGGACAGGGGAGGATGCTTTCTTT.

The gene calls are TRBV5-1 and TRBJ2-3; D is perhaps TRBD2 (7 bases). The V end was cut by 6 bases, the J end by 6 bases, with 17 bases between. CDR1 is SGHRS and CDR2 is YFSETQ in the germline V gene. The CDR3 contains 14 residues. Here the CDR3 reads CASTLGGASDTQYF. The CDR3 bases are TGCGCCAGCACCCTGGGGGGGGCCTCGGATACGCAGTATTTT.

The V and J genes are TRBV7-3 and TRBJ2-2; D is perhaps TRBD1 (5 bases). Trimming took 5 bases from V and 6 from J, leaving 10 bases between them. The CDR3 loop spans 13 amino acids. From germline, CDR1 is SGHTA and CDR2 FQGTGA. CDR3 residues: CASSRGFPGELFF. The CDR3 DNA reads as TGTGCCAGCAGCAGGGGATTCCCCGGGGAGCTGTTTTTT.

This CDR3 is CASSLSLSGGYSTDTQYF. In DNA, the CDR3 is TGTGCCAGCAGCTTATCGCTTAGCGGGGGGTATAGCACAGATACGCAGTATTTT. The chain joins TRBV11-2 to TRBJ2-3; TRBD2 matches 10 bases. This CDR3 contains 18 residues. V lost 2 bases, J lost 0 bases, and 8 bases stayed unmatched. Germline V lookup: CDR1 SGHAT, CDR2 FQNNGV.

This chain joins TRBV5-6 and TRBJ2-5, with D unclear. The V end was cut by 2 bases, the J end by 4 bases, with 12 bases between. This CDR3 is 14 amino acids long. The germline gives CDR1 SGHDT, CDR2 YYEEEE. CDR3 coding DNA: TGTGCCAGCAGCTTATATATAACGAGAGAGACCCAGTACTTC. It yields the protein CASSLYITRETQYF.

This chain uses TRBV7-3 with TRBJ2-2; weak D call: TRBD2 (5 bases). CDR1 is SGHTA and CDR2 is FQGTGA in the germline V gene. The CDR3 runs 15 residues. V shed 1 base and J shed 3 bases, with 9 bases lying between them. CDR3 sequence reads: CASSLIGGDTGELFF. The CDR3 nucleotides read TGTGCCAGCAGCTTAATAGGAGGCGACACCGGGGAGCTGTTTTTT.